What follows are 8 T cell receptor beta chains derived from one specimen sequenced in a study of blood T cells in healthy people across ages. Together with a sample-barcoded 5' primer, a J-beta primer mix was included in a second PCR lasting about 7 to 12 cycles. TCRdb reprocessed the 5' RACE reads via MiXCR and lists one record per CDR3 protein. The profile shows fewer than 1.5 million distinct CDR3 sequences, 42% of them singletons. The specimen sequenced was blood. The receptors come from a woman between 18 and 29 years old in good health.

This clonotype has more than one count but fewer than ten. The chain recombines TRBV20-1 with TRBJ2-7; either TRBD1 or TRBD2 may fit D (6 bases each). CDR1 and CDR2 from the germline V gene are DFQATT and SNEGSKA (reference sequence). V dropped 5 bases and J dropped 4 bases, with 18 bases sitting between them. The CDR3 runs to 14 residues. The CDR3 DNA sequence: TGCAGTGCTCCAGCCTCGGGGGCGGGTTACGAGCAGTACTTC. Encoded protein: CSAPASGAGYEQYF.

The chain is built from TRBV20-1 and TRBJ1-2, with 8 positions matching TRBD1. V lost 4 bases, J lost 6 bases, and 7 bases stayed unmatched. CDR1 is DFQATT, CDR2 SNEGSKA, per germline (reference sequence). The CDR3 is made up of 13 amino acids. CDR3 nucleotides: TGCAGTGCTAATAGCAGGGGGCGGGATGGCTACACCTTC. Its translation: CSANSRGRDGYTF.

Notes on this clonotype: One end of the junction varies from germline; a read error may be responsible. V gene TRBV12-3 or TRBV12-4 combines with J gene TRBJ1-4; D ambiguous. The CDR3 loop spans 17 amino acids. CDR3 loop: CVSSPVQAALANEKLFF. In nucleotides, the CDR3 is TGTGTCAGCAGTCCCGTCCAGGCCGCATTGGCTAATGAAAAACTGTTTTTT.

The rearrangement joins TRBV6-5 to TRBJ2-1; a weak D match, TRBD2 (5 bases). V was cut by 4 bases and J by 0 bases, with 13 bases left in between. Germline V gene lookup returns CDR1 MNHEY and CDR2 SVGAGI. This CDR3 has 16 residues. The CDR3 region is CASSSTDSSSYNEQFF. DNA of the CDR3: TGTGCCAGCAGTTCGACGGACTCTAGCTCCTACAATGAGCAGTTCTTC.

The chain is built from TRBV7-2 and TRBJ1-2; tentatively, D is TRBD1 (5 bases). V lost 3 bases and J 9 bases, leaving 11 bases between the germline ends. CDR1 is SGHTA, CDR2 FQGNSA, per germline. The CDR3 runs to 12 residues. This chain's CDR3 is CASSFTGYSYTF. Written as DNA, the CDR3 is TGTGCCAGCAGCTTTACAGGTTACAGCTACACCTTC.

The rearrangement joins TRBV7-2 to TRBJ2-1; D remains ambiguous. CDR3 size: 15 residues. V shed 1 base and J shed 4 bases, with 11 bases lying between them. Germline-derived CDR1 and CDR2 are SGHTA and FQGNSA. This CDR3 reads CASSLGAREYNEQFF. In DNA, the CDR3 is TGTGCCAGCAGCTTAGGGGCTCGCGAATACAATGAGCAGTTCTTC.

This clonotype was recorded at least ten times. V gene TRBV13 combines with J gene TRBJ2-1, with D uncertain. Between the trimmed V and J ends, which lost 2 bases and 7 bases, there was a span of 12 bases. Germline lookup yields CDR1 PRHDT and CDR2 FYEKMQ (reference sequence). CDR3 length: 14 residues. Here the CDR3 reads CASSLTYPGNEQFF. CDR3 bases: TGTGCCAGCAGCTTAACTTACCCTGGGAATGAGCAGTTCTTC.

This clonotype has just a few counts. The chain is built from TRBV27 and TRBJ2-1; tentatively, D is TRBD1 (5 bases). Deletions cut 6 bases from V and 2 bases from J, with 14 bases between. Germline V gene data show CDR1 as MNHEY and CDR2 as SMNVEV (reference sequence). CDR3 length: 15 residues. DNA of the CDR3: TGTGCCAGCAGACCTAGGGGAATCACCTACAATGAGCAGTTCTTC. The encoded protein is CASRPRGITYNEQFF.